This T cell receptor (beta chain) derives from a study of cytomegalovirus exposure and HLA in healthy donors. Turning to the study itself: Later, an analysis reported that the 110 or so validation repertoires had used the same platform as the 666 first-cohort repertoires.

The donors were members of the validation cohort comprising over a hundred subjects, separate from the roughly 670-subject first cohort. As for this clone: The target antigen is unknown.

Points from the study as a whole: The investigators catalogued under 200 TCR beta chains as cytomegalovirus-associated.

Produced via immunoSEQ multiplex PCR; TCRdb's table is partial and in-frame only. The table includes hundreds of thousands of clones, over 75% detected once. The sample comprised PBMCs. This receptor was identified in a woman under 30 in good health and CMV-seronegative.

CDR3 nucleotide sequence: TGCGCCAGCAGCTCCGGTGGCGGGACCGGGGAGCTGTTTTTT. This translates into CASSSGGGTGELFF. The chain uses TRBV5-1 and TRBJ2-2; D possibly corresponds to TRBD2 (5 bases). Trimming took off 3 bases at V and 5 bases at J, with 11 bases between the two ends. This CDR3 is built from 14 residues. Per germline, CDR1 SGHRS and CDR2 YFSETQ. The full variable domain, its missing parts supplied by reference TRBV5-1 and TRBJ2-2, is KAGVTQTPRYLIKTRGQQVTLSCSPISGHRSVSWYQQTPGQGLQFLFEYFSETQRNKGNFPGRFSGRQFSNSRSEMNVSTLELGDSALYLCASSSGGGTGELFFGEGSRLTVL.